The entry that follows covers one T cell receptor (beta chain) sequence. Its matching antigen is unknown. These data come from a study of cytomegalovirus exposure and HLA in healthy donors. The CDR3 covers 17 residues. V dropped 5 bases and J dropped 3 bases, with 17 bases sitting between them. Germline V gene sequence: CDR1 SGHTA, CDR2 FQGTGA. Study-wide results and caveats: Most TCR sequences showed up rarely, but some public TCRs showed up in many donors.

The primer mix had 60 Vbeta and 13 Jbeta primers. Clones were sequenced by immunoSEQ multiplex PCR, and TCRdb holds only the in-frame ones, with some missing. The sample consists of approximately 210,000 clones, 82% of them appearing once. The receptor's source is a man in his forties or fifties in good health and CMV-seropositive. This chain connects TRBV7-3 to TRBJ2-6; D is perhaps TRBD1 (6 bases). The sample was PBMCs. Written as DNA, the CDR3 is TGTGCCAGCAGCCCTAGAGGGGGTTTTATTGGGGCCAACGTCCTGACTTTC. Amino acid sequence: CASSPRGGFIGANVLTF.